Listed below are T cell receptor beta chains from one sample, sequenced in a study of blood T cell repertoires in COVID-19. TCRdb's table, derived via immunoSEQ multiplex PCR, lists solely in-frame clones and lacks some. The table shows about 220,000 clones, with 70% to 90% occurring only once. The sequenced sample was peripheral blood. These receptors were taken from a middle-aged man with acute or convalescent COVID-19. CDR3s include the opening cysteine and the closing phenylalanine or tryptophan. D genes are given only for firm matches. Rows give clone size only sometimes, using once, few, many, or a class for an expanded clone.

abundance	v_gene	j_gene	d_gene	CDR3nt	CDR3aa
NA	TRBV11-3	TRBJ2-7	NA	TGTGCCAGCAGCCACGAGGGATACGAGCAGTACTTC	CASSHEGYEQYF
NA	TRBV29-1	TRBJ2-1	TRBD1	TGCAGTCTAGGGTACAGGGGGCCGGATGAGCAGTTCTTC	CSLGYRGPDEQFF
NA	TRBV3-1/TRBV3-2	TRBJ2-2	TRBD1	TGTGCCAGCAGCCAATTCGGACAGGTCGGGGAGCTGTTTTTT	CASSQFGQVGELFF
NA	TRBV3-1/TRBV3-2	TRBJ2-1	TRBD1	TGTGCCAGCAGTCTAGCCGGGACAGGTTACAATGAGCAGTTCTTC	CASSLAGTGYNEQFF
NA	TRBV7-9	TRBJ2-1	TRBD2	TGTGCCAGCAGCTTATACAGCGGGGATTACAATGAGCAGTTCTTC	CASSLYSGDYNEQFF
NA	TRBV6-5	TRBJ1-4	TRBD1	TGTGCCAGCAGTTACTCTTCGACAGGGTGGAGTGAAAAACTGTTTTTT	CASSYSSTGWSEKLFF
NA	TRBV19	TRBJ2-1	TRBD2	TGTGCCAGTAGTGGACTAGGGGCGACCTCACCTTCCTACAATGAGCAGTTCTTC	CASSGLGATSPSYNEQFF
NA	TRBV18	TRBJ2-1	NA	TGTGCCAGCTCCCCCCGGGATCAGGCCTACAATGAGCAGTTCTTC	CASSPRDQAYNEQFF
NA	TRBV28	TRBJ2-1	NA	TGTGCCAGCAGTTTACAGGTTAATGAGCAGTTCTTC	CASSLQVNEQFF
NA	TRBV2	TRBJ2-6	NA	TGTGCCAGCAGCGAGTTAACTGGGGCCAACGTCCTGACTTTC	CASSELTGANVLTF
NA	TRBV27	TRBJ1-6	NA	TGTGCCTCTTACAGGGCAGAGGGAAGCTCCTATAATTCACCCCTCCACTTT	CASYRAEGSSYNSPLHF
NA	TRBV19	TRBJ1-2	TRBD1	TGTGCCAGTAGTACTCCCGGGACAGGGTATGGCTACACCTTC	CASSTPGTGYGYTF
NA	TRBV5-1	TRBJ2-3	TRBD2	TGCGCCAGCAGCCTGGGACTAGCGAGACCCACAGATACGCAGTATTTT	CASSLGLARPTDTQYF
NA	TRBV21-1	TRBJ1-1	NA	TGTGCCAGCAGCAAAGAGTGGCAGGGGCCGAACACTGAAGCTTTCTTT	CASSKEWQGPNTEAFF
NA	TRBV19	TRBJ2-3	TRBD1	TGTGCCAGTAGTGCCGGGACAGGGATCACAGATACGCAGTATTTT	CASSAGTGITDTQYF
NA	TRBV11-3	TRBJ1-1	NA	TGTGCCAGCAGCTTAGAGACAAACACTGAAGCTTTCTTT	CASSLETNTEAFF
many	TRBV11-3	TRBJ2-2	NA	TGTGCCAGCGGGACCAGGGGGGACACCGGGGAGCTGTTTTTT	CASGTRGDTGELFF
NA	TRBV29-1	TRBJ1-6	NA	TGCAGCGCAGCCCTGGGGGAGGATTCACCCCTCCACTTT	CSAALGEDSPLHF
NA	TRBV3-1/TRBV3-2	TRBJ1-5	NA	TGTGCCAGCAGCCAGAGTCGGTACAGCAATCAGCCCCAGCATTTT	CASSQSRYSNQPQHF
NA	TRBV19	TRBJ2-1	TRBD2	TGTGCCAGTAGTCGGACTAGCGGTGGGGCAAATGAGCAGTTCTTC	CASSRTSGGANEQFF
NA	TRBV15	TRBJ2-1	NA	TGTGCCACCAGCATGCCGGGGGGCACCTACAATGAGCAGTTCTTC	CATSMPGGTYNEQFF
NA	TRBV18	TRBJ1-1	TRBD1	TGTGCCAGCTCACCGGACAGGACGGGCACTGAAGCTTTCTTT	CASSPDRTGTEAFF
NA	TRBV4-1	TRBJ1-6	NA	TGCGCCAGCAGCCGGTGGGAGGCCTCCTATAATTCACCCCTCCACTTT	CASSRWEASYNSPLHF
NA	TRBV7-8	TRBJ2-3	NA	TGTGCCAGCAGCCGGGCGGAGGCAGATACGCAGTATTTT	CASSRAEADTQYF
NA	TRBV5-1	TRBJ2-7	TRBD1	TGCGCCAGCAGCTTGGTCCTGACAGGGGGTCGGTACGAGCAGTACTTC	CASSLVLTGGRYEQYF
NA	TRBV19	TRBJ2-3	TRBD2	TGTGCCAGTAGGAGTATATCATCCCCCCCCACTAGCGGGGAAACAGATACGCAGTATTTT	CASRSISSPPTSGETDTQYF
NA	TRBV6-2/TRBV6-3	TRBJ1-5	TRBD1	TGTGCCAGCAGCTATGGGACAGAAAGGAGTCAGCCCCAGCATTTT	CASSYGTERSQPQHF
NA	TRBV4-3	TRBJ2-1	TRBD2	TGCGCCAGCAGCCAGTCCCCCGGGACTACATACAATGAGCAGTTCTTC	CASSQSPGTTYNEQFF
NA	TRBV6-5	TRBJ2-3	NA	TGTGCCAGCAGTAACGGACAGACTAGCACAGATACGCAGTATTTT	CASSNGQTSTDTQYF
NA	TRBV27	TRBJ2-7	NA	TGTGCCAGCAGTTTCTGGGGGGATGACGAGCAGTACTTC	CASSFWGDDEQYF
NA	TRBV5-1	TRBJ1-3	TRBD1	TGCGCCAGCAGCTTCCGGGACAGGGACTCTGGAAACACCATATATTTT	CASSFRDRDSGNTIYF
NA	TRBV10-3	TRBJ1-2	TRBD1	TGTGCCATCAGCCGGACAGGGGTCTCCTATGGCTACACCTTC	CAISRTGVSYGYTF
NA	TRBV5-1	TRBJ1-2	NA	TGCGCCAGCAGCTTAATTCAGGACACAGGAGGCTACACCTTC	CASSLIQDTGGYTF
once	TRBV29-1	TRBJ2-2	TRBD1	TGCAGCGTCGGACAGGGAAGCACCGGGGAGCTGTTTTTT	CSVGQGSTGELFF
NA	TRBV4-1	TRBJ2-1	TRBD2	TGCGCCAGCAGCCACCGCACTAGCGCTAGAAGACCCTACAATGAGCAGTTCTTC	CASSHRTSARRPYNEQFF
NA	TRBV7-6	TRBJ1-2	TRBD1	TGTGCCAGCAGCCCCCAGAGGGGGCTTGGCTACACCTTC	CASSPQRGLGYTF
NA	TRBV25-1	TRBJ2-7	TRBD2	TGTGCCAGCAGTGTCCAAACTAGCGGGGCCTACGAGCAGTACTTC	CASSVQTSGAYEQYF
NA	TRBV6-6	TRBJ2-1	NA	TGTGCCAGCAGTTACTCTGGCGGGGAGCAGTTCTTC	CASSYSGGEQFF
NA	TRBV27	TRBJ1-5	NA	TGTGCCAGCAGCCACGCGGTTAGCAATCAGCCCCAGCATTTT	CASSHAVSNQPQHF
NA	TRBV19	TRBJ2-7	TRBD1	TGTGCCAGTAGTTACCGACAGGGAGTCTCCTACGAGCAGTACTTC	CASSYRQGVSYEQYF
NA	TRBV7-2	TRBJ2-1	TRBD2	TGTGCCAGCAGCTTAGCAGTCAGCGGGAGAGGGTTGTACAATGAGCAGTTCTTC	CASSLAVSGRGLYNEQFF
NA	TRBV6-5	TRBJ2-7	TRBD1	TGTGCCAGCAGGGAGACAGGGAAGGGTCTCGAGCAGTACTTC	CASRETGKGLEQYF
NA	TRBV6-5	TRBJ2-7	NA	TGTGCCAGCAGTTACTCCTCAGTTTACGAGCAGTACTTC	CASSYSSVYEQYF
NA	TRBV7-9	TRBJ1-6	TRBD1	TGTGCCAGCAGCTTAGTTACAGGGGGGGTCCAGGCCCTCCACTTT	CASSLVTGGVQALHF
once	TRBV4-1	TRBJ2-7	TRBD1	TGCGCCAGCACCCCCGGGACAGGGGACTACGAGCAGTACTTC	CASTPGTGDYEQYF
NA	TRBV2	TRBJ1-2	NA	TGTGCCAGCAGGGCCTCTTGGGAGAACTATGGCTACACCTTC	CASRASWENYGYTF